These T cell receptor beta chains were read from a single sample in a study of blood T cell repertoires in COVID-19. Some clones are missing from TCRdb's copy, which holds only in-frame ones; the method was immunoSEQ multiplex PCR. The repertoire holds roughly 290,000 clones, with approximately 85% as singletons. Sequenced sample: PBMCs or T cells enriched from blood (not recorded which). These TCRs come from a man aged 25 to 40 who had recovered from COVID-19. CDR3s include the opening cysteine and the closing phenylalanine or tryptophan. Each record gives: CDR3 protein, CDR3 DNA, J gene, CDR3 length, clone size, V gene, D gene. A D gene is named only where the DNA matches it firmly. Size tells how often a clone was seen (once, few, many) or the class of an expanded clone, and some rows leave it out.

CASSEIGGGDNSPLHF	TGTGCCAGCAGTGAAATAGGGGGCGGGGATAATTCACCCCTCCACTTT	TRBJ1-6	16	once	TRBV25-1	TRBD1
CASSQQYTGELFF	TGTGCCAGCAGTCAACAATACACCGGGGAGCTGTTTTTT	TRBJ2-2	13	.	TRBV6-5	.
CASSLGTGVMVIQETQYF	TGTGCCAGCAGCTTAGGGACAGGGGTAATGGTGATACAAGAGACCCAGTACTTC	TRBJ2-5	18	.	TRBV11-2	TRBD1
CAIGQRSDYGYTF	TGTGCCATAGGACAGAGGAGTGACTATGGCTACACCTTC	TRBJ1-2	13	.	TRBV10-3	.
CATAGVSSYNEQFF	TGTGCCACCGCGGGGGTCAGTTCCTACAATGAGCAGTTCTTC	TRBJ2-1	14	.	TRBV24-1	TRBD2
CASSHGQGYYEQYF	TGCGCCAGCAGCCACGGACAGGGTTACTACGAGCAGTACTTC	TRBJ2-7	14	.	TRBV4-1	TRBD1
CASSVGSTGTEAFF	TGTGCCAGCAGCGTAGGATCTACAGGAACTGAAGCTTTCTTT	TRBJ1-1	14	once	TRBV9	.
CASSPQGVGTEAFF	TGTGCCAGCAGCCCTCAGGGGGTAGGCACTGAAGCTTTCTTT	TRBJ1-1	14	.	TRBV5-4	TRBD1
CASSQSLGTAGQPQHF	TGCGCCAGCAGTCAATCCTTAGGGACAGCAGGTCAGCCCCAGCATTTT	TRBJ1-5	16	few	TRBV23-1	TRBD1
CSVELGGTEAFF	TGCAGCGTTGAGTTGGGGGGGACTGAAGCTTTCTTT	TRBJ1-1	12	few	TRBV29-1	.
CASSLGANYGYTF	TGTGCCAGCAGTTTAGGGGCCAACTATGGCTACACCTTC	TRBJ1-2	13	.	TRBV12-3/TRBV12-4	.
CASSSGTSGGAMEETQYF	TGTGCCAGCAGCTCCGGGACTAGCGGGGGGGCAATGGAAGAGACCCAGTACTTC	TRBJ2-5	18	once	TRBV5-8	TRBD2
CASSQAAGLASTDTQYF	TGTGCCAGCAGCCAAGCGGCTGGACTAGCGTCCACAGATACGCAGTATTTT	TRBJ2-3	17	.	TRBV4-2	TRBD2
CASSLTGGQETQYF	TGTGCCAGCAGCTTAACGGGGGGCCAAGAGACCCAGTACTTC	TRBJ2-5	14	.	TRBV7-9	TRBD2
CASSLTGRTDTQYF	TGTGCCAGCAGCTTAACAGGGCGCACAGATACGCAGTATTTT	TRBJ2-3	14	.	TRBV7-9	.
CASSFPGLATETQYF	TGTGCCAGCAGTTTTCCGGGACTAGCGACGGAGACCCAGTACTTC	TRBJ2-5	15	.	TRBV6-2/TRBV6-3	TRBD2
CAWVDPGQGARLFF	TGTGCCTGGGTGGATCCGGGACAAGGGGCTAGACTGTTTTTT	TRBJ1-4	14	.	TRBV30	.
CASSLRGTSGGARETQYF	TGTGCCAGCAGCTTACGCGGGACTAGCGGGGGGGCCCGCGAGACCCAGTACTTC	TRBJ2-5	18	.	TRBV13	TRBD2
CASSSQRGSSYEQYF	TGTGCCAGCAGCTCACAGCGGGGGAGCTCCTACGAGCAGTACTTC	TRBJ2-7	15	.	TRBV7-2	TRBD2
CASSGGTANSPLHF	TGTGCCAGCAGCGGCGGGACTGCTAATTCACCCCTCCACTTT	TRBJ1-6	14	.	TRBV6-6	.
CASSLNRVHGYTF	TGTGCCAGCAGTTTAAACCGGGTGCATGGCTACACCTTC	TRBJ1-2	13	.	TRBV28	.
CASTYTSGGYNEQFF	TGTGCCAGCACCTACACTAGCGGGGGTTACAATGAGCAGTTCTTC	TRBJ2-1	15	.	TRBV9	TRBD2
CASSYRNSPLHF	TGTGCCAGCAGTTACCGGAATTCACCCCTCCACTTT	TRBJ1-6	12	.	TRBV6-5	.
CASTPSGGPTEAFF	TGTGCCAGCACCCCGAGCGGGGGGCCCACTGAAGCTTTCTTT	TRBJ1-1	14	.	TRBV7-9	.
CASKTGGQNTEAFF	TGTGCCAGCAAAACAGGGGGCCAGAACACTGAAGCTTTCTTT	TRBJ1-1	14	.	TRBV5-4	TRBD1
CASSLHDRVSGELFF	TGTGCCAGCAGCCTACATGACAGGGTTTCCGGGGAGCTGTTTTTT	TRBJ2-2	15	.	TRBV3-1/TRBV3-2	TRBD1
CAWTNGGFNQPQHF	TGTGCCTGGACAAACGGGGGATTCAATCAGCCCCAGCATTTT	TRBJ1-5	14	few	TRBV30	.
CASSVEGTSVNNEQFF	TGTGCCAGCAGCGTAGAGGGGACTAGCGTAAACAATGAGCAGTTCTTC	TRBJ2-1	16	.	TRBV9	TRBD2
CASSYSRGRAEAFF	TGTGCCAGCAGTTACTCGCGTGGGAGGGCTGAAGCTTTCTTT	TRBJ1-1	14	.	TRBV6-5	.
CASSLIPSGGSNEQYF	TGCGCCAGCAGCTTGATCCCTAGCGGGGGTTCGAATGAGCAGTACTTC	TRBJ2-7	16	few	TRBV5-1	TRBD2
CASSLFEEQAYTF	TGCGCCAGCAGCTTGTTCGAGGAGCAAGCCTACACCTTC	TRBJ1-2	13	.	TRBV5-1	.
CASSLTLQGGQYF	TGTGCCAGCAGCCTCACACTGCAGGGGGGGCAGTACTTC	TRBJ2-7	13	.	TRBV3-1/TRBV3-2	.
CASSSRGFGGTTNEKLFF	TGTGCCAGCAGCTCAAGAGGGTTCGGGGGAACAACTAATGAAAAACTGTTTTTT	TRBJ1-4	18	.	TRBV7-9	.
CASSSRTQGETQYF	TGTGCCAGCAGCTCGCGGACTCAGGGGGAGACCCAGTACTTC	TRBJ2-5	14	few	TRBV7-9	.
CASSSRTGGTYEQYF	TGTGCCAGCAGTTCTCGGACAGGGGGCACCTACGAGCAGTACTTC	TRBJ2-7	15	.	TRBV6-5	TRBD1